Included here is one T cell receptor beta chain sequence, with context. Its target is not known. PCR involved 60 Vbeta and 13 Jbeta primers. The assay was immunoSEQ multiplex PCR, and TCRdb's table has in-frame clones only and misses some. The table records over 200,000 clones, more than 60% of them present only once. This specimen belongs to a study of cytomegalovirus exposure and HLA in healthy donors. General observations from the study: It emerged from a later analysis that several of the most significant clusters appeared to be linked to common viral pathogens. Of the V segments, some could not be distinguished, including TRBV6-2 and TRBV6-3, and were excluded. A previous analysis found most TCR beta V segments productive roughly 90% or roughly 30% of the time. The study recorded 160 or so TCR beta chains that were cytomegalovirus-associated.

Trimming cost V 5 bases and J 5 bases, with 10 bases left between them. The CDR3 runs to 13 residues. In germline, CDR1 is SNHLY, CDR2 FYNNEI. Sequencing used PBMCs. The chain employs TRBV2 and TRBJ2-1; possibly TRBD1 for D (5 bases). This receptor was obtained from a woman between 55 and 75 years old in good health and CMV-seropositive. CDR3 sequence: CASSSLQDNEQFF. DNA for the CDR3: TGTGCCAGCAGTTCATTACAGGACAATGAGCAGTTCTTC.